The rows below give T cell receptor beta chains drawn from one sample of a study of graft-versus-host responses after intestinal transplantation. The table came from immunoSEQ multiplex PCR; TCRdb's copy has only in-frame clones and leaves some out. The data show 21,000 or so clones, approximately 92% seen once. The material sequenced was PBMCs, taken approximately 260 days after intestinal transplant. The receptors here all came from a human patient who received an intestinal transplant, so some T cells may come from the graft donor. Each CDR3 is given with its conserved first and last residue. D genes are given only for firm matches. Rows may omit the clone size; those that give it use once, few, many or a size class.

j_gene: TRBJ2-7
v_gene: TRBV15
abundance: -
d_gene: -
CDR3nt: TGTGCCACCAGGGTTTTAAGCTCCTACGAGCAGTACTTC
CDR3aa: CATRVLSSYEQYF

j_gene: TRBJ1-1
v_gene: TRBV10-1
abundance: few
d_gene: -
CDR3nt: TGCGCCAGCAGTGATTCAAGAGGGGGACCTGAAGCTTTCTTT
CDR3aa: CASSDSRGGPEAFF

j_gene: TRBJ1-5
v_gene: TRBV19
abundance: -
d_gene: TRBD1
CDR3nt: TGTGCCAGTAATAGTCCTACACAGGGGGGGAATAGCAATCAGCCCCAGCATTTT
CDR3aa: CASNSPTQGGNSNQPQHF

j_gene: TRBJ2-1
v_gene: TRBV9
abundance: -
d_gene: -
CDR3nt: TGTGCCAGCAGCGTCCAACGTAAGGGGGGGAACAATGAGCAGTTCTTC
CDR3aa: CASSVQRKGGNNEQFF

j_gene: TRBJ2-7
v_gene: TRBV29-1
abundance: -
d_gene: TRBD2
CDR3nt: TGCAGCGGCCGGACTAGCGGGAGTGTCTTGGGGGAGCAGTACTTC
CDR3aa: CSGRTSGSVLGEQYF

j_gene: TRBJ2-1
v_gene: TRBV9
abundance: -
d_gene: TRBD2
CDR3nt: TGTGCCAGCAGCGTCAATAGCGGGAGAGCTGAGCAGTTCTTC
CDR3aa: CASSVNSGRAEQFF

j_gene: TRBJ2-5
v_gene: TRBV25-1
abundance: -
d_gene: -
CDR3nt: TGTGCCAGCAGACAAGAGACCCAGTACTTC
CDR3aa: CASRQETQYF

j_gene: TRBJ2-3
v_gene: TRBV5-1
abundance: -
d_gene: TRBD1
CDR3nt: TGCGCCAGCAGCTTGTCCCGGGACAGTGGCACAGATACGCAGTATTTT
CDR3aa: CASSLSRDSGTDTQYF

j_gene: TRBJ2-7
v_gene: TRBV6-5
abundance: -
d_gene: -
CDR3nt: TGTGCCAGCAGTAGCCAAGGCGAGCAGTACTTC
CDR3aa: CASSSQGEQYF

j_gene: TRBJ2-1
v_gene: TRBV6-5
abundance: -
d_gene: TRBD2
CDR3nt: TGTGCCAGCAGTTCCGTAGCGGGAGGAGGGAATGAGCAGTTCTTC
CDR3aa: CASSSVAGGGNEQFF